Sequencing of this TCR beta chain was carried out in a study of T cells expressing NK-cell markers. Study outcomes and limitations: NKG2C+ dominant clonotype frequencies in six donors were about 1.0-7.0% of CD8+ T cells. Clones of NKG2C+ T cells that had expanded were of unclear HCMV specificity.

TCRdb reprocessed the 5' RACE reads, with one entry per CDR3 protein and no DNA. The sample table includes about 150,000 distinct CDR3 sequences. Remarks on this clonotype: Its specificity is not known.

The sequence came from a woman aged 50 to 65 in good health. The source material was blood T cells: a sorted CD56 or NKG2C T cell subset, CD4+ or CD8+ T cells, or bulk PBMC T cells (not recorded which).

The CDR3 loop reads CATSDQYTGTEVEKLFF. This rearrangement joins TRBV24-1 to TRBJ1-4; TCRdb designates TRBD1, a call that cannot be tested without DNA. From germline, CDR1 is KGHDR and CDR2 SFDVKD. The CDR3 consists of 17 residues.